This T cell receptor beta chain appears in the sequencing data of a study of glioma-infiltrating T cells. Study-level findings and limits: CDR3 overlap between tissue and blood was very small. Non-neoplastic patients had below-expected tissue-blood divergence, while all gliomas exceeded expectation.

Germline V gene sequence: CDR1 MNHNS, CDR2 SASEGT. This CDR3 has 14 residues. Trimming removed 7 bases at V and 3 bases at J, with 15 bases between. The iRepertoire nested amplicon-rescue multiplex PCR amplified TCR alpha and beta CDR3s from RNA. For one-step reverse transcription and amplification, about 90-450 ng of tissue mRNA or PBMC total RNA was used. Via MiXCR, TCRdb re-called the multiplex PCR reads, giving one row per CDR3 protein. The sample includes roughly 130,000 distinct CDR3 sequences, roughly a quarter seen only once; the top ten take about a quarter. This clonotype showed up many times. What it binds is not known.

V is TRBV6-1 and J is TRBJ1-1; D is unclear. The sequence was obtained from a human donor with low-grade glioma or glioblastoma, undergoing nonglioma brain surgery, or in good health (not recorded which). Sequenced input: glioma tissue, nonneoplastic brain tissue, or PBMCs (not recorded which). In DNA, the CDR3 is TGTGCCAGCATTTCAACCTGGGCGGACACTGAAGCTTTCTTT. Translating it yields CASISTWADTEAFF.